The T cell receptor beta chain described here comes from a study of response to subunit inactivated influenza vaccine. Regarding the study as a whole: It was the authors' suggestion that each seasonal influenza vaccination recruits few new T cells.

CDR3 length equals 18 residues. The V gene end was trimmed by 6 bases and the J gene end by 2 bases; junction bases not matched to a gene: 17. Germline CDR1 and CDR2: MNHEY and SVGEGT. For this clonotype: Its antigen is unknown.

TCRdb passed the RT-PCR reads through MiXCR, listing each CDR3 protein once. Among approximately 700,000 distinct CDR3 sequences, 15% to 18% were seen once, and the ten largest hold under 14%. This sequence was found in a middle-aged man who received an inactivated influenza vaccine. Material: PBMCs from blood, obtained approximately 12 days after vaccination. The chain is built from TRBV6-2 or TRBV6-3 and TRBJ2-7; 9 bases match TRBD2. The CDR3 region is CASRGLRSGSLPTYEQYF. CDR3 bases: TGTGCCAGCAGGGGACTACGTAGCGGGAGCCTTCCGACCTACGAGCAGTACTTC.